The 8 T cell receptor beta chains given below trace back to one sample, sequenced in a study of vaccination and CD4 T cells after COVID-19. The Oncomine TCR Beta short-read assay was applied to DNA of cultured CD4+ T cells. TCRdb reprocessed the PCR reads with MiXCR, giving one entry per CDR3 protein. The table records 8,500 to 9,000 distinct CDR3 sequences, under 60% of them present only once. The treatment is: approximately nine-day PBMC culture with coronavirus spike peptide pools or control peptides (ViraFEST assay). Before the COVID-19 pandemic (2011-2018), CD4+ T cells were obtained from the unexposed donor. Their antigen targets remain unknown. The sample was CD4+ T cells from blood, cultured in vitro. The receptor source for this set is a human donor in good health.

The chain has TRBV9 and TRBJ1-1; unclear D gene. Between the trimmed V and J ends, which lost 0 bases and 3 bases, there was a span of 12 bases. From germline, CDR1 is SGDLS and CDR2 YYNGEE. This CDR3 has 15 amino acids. The CDR3 DNA sequence: TGTGCCAGCAGCGTAGCTCCCAATGGGGACACTGAAGCTTTCTTT. It is translated as CASSVAPNGDTEAFF. Together with reference TRBV9 and TRBJ1-1, the CDR3 gives the full variable domain: DSGVTQTPKHLITATGQRVTLRCSPRSGDLSVYWYQQSLDQGLQFLIQYYNGEERAKGNILERFSAQQFPDLHSELNLSSLELGDSALYFCASSVAPNGDTEAFFGQGTRLTVV.

The chain joins TRBV19 to TRBJ1-5, with TRBD1 as a possible D gene (6 bases). Germline V gene sequence: CDR1 LNHDA, CDR2 SQIVND (reference sequence). This CDR3 has 15 amino acids. V dropped 0 bases and J dropped 9 bases, with 15 bases sitting between them. The CDR3 reads CASSIEEGRGGPQHF. CDR3 nucleotide sequence: TGTGCCAGTAGTATAGAAGAGGGCAGGGGTGGGCCCCAGCATTTT.

This clonotype showed up just a few times. The rearrangement links TRBV7-2 to TRBJ1-1; no clear D. CDR1 is SGHTA and CDR2 is FQGNSA in the germline V gene. The length of the CDR3 is 14 residues. Trimming shortened V by 1 base and J by 1 base, and 7 bases separated the two germline ends. The CDR3 region is CASSLGLPNTEAFF. DNA of the CDR3: TGTGCCAGCAGCTTAGGGCTCCCGAACACTGAAGCTTTCTTT.

The genes are TRBV6-4 and TRBJ1-1; no firm D call. V lost 4 bases to trimming and J lost 2 bases, with 14 bases between them. CDR1 is MRHNA, CDR2 SNTAGT, per germline. The CDR3 is 15 amino acids. The CDR3 bases are TGTGCCAGCAGTGCGCAGACTTATCACAACACTGAAGCTTTCTTT. The encoded protein is CASSAQTYHNTEAFF.

This clonotype was observed a few times. The chain employs TRBV6-4 and TRBJ1-1; the match to TRBD1 covers 11 bases. The ends lost 6 bases at V and 3 bases at J; junction bases unmatched: 6. The CDR3 loop spans 15 amino acids. CDR1 is MRHNA, CDR2 SNTAGT, per germline. CDR3 coding DNA: TGTGCCAGCAGGGGTGGACAGGGGGCCTACACTGAAGCTTTCTTT. Amino acids: CASRGGQGAYTEAFF.

The V call is TRBV11-2, the J call TRBJ2-1, with 7 nucleotides matching TRBD2. The length of the CDR3 is 15 residues. CDR1 and CDR2 (germline): SGHAT, FQNNGV. V lost 4 bases and J lost 2; bases outside the gene matches: 5. CDR3 bases: TGTGCCAGCAGCTCGGGGCTAGCGGCCTACAATGAGCAGTTCTTC. Translating gives CASSSGLAAYNEQFF. Full variable domain (rest looked up from reference TRBV11-2 and TRBJ2-1): EAGVAQSPRYKIIEKRQSVAFWCNPISGHATLYWYQQILGQGPKLLIQFQNNGVVDDSQLPKDRFSAERLKGVDSTLKIQPAKLEDSAVYLCASSSGLAAYNEQFFGPGTRLTVL.

The chain joins TRBV4-1 to TRBJ1-6; perhaps TRBD1 as D (5 bases). There are 19 residues in the CDR3. CDR1 MGHRA and CDR2 YSYEKL come from the germline V gene. Deletions cut 2 bases from V and 6 bases from J, with 23 bases between. The CDR3 DNA reads as TGCGCCAGCAGCCAACCCCTCACCGGGACTCACTTCGGTAATTCACCCCTCCACTTT. It codes for CASSQPLTGTHFGNSPLHF.

This chain links TRBV20-1 with TRBJ1-6; 9 bases fit TRBD1. Trimming removed 3 bases from V and 8 bases from J; junction bases left unmatched: 8. This CDR3 comprises 15 residues. Germline V gene sequence: CDR1 DFQATT, CDR2 SNEGSKA (reference sequence). CDR3 sequence (DNA): TGCAGTGCTAGCCTAGGGGACAGGGTAGATTCACCCCTCCACTTT. This translates into CSASLGDRVDSPLHF.